These 27 T cell receptor beta chains share one sample of origin, sequenced in a study of T cells after yellow fever vaccination. TCRdb re-called the 5' RACE reads with MiXCR, one entry per CDR3 protein. Of over 65,000 distinct CDR3 sequences in the sample, about an eighth are singletons; the top ten hold 20% to 25%. The source was CD8+ T cells not binding an NS4B(214-222) dextramer, sorted from PBMCs, collected about 20 days after the first yellow fever vaccination. The receptors were sampled from a man aged 18 to 30 who received the YFV17D yellow fever vaccine.

In this sample, this clonotype turned up once. This chain connects TRBV6-5 to TRBJ1-5; unclear D gene. Germline CDR1 is MNHEY and CDR2 is SVGAGI. V lost 4 bases and J 3 bases, leaving 10 bases between the germline ends. The CDR3 loop spans 14 amino acids. The CDR3 region has the DNA TGTGCCAGCAGTTGCTTGGGTCCCAATCAGCCCCAGCATTTT. The encoded protein is CASSCLGPNQPQHF.

This chain joins TRBV2 and TRBJ2-7; D is tentatively TRBD1 or TRBD2 (5 bases each). The CDR3 sequence is 13 residues long. Germline V gene data show CDR1 as SNHLY and CDR2 as FYNNEI. V lost 4 bases, J lost 8 bases, and 15 bases lay in between. As DNA, the CDR3 is TGTGCCAGCAGTGGGGGACCGCGTACGAAGCAGTACGTC. The encoded protein is CASSGGPRTKQYV.

This clonotype was recorded a few times. This sequence joins TRBV15 and TRBJ2-7, with unresolved D. Deletions cut 0 bases from V and 1 base from J, with 7 bases between. The CDR3 contains 14 residues. Per the germline V gene, CDR1 is LNHNV and CDR2 is YYDKDF (reference sequence). The DNA for the CDR3 is TGTGCCACCAGCAGAGAAAGAGGATCCTACGAGCAGTACTTC. Translated: CATSRERGSYEQYF.

The V and J genes are TRBV12-3 or TRBV12-4 and TRBJ2-3; D call uncertain. V gave up 7 bases and J gave up 0 bases, with 11 bases separating them. The CDR3 runs to 14 residues. The CDR3 nucleotides are TGTGCCAGCACCTTTCCGGATAGCACAGATACGCAGTATTTT. Translating gives CASTFPDSTDTQYF.

This clonotype has just a few counts. This chain links TRBV4-1 with TRBJ1-1; the D gene is possibly TRBD1 (6 bases). The V end lost 1 base, the J end lost 4 bases, and 13 bases lay between the germline ends. In germline, CDR1 is MGHRA, CDR2 YSYEKL. The CDR3 consists of 15 residues. Here the CDR3 DNA reads TGCGCCAGCAGCCAAGTGGGGTCCAGGGGCACTGAAGCTTTCTTT. It codes for CASSQVGSRGTEAFF.

Notes on this clonotype: One end of the junction varies from germline; a read error may be responsible. CDR3 DNA sequence: TGTGCCAGTAGTCCTGCCTTCAATCAGCTCCAGCATTTT. Protein sequence: CASSPAFNQLQHF. The J gene is TRBJ1-5, the V gene TRBV19; no reliable D call. The CDR3 sequence is 13 residues long. CDR1 is LNHDA and CDR2 is SQIVND in the germline V gene (reference sequence). Variable domain in full (rest from reference TRBV19 and TRBJ1-5): DGGITQSPKYLFRKEGQNVTLSCEQNLNHDAMYWYRQDPGQGLRLIYYSQIVNDFQKGDIAEGYSVSREKKESFPLTVTSAQKNPTAFYLCASSPAFNQLQHFGDGTRLSIL.

This clonotype was counted ten times or more. CDR3 amino acids: CASSTDSGGPFNEQFF. The CDR3, as DNA: TGTGCCAGCAGCACGGATAGCGGGGGGCCTTTCAATGAGCAGTTCTTC. This chain joins TRBV11-2 and TRBJ2-1; 10 nucleotides align to TRBD2. The V gene's germline CDR1 is SGHAT and CDR2 FQNNGV. The CDR3 spans 16 residues. With 5 bases clipped from V and 6 bases from J, the junction kept 10 bases outside the gene matches.

This chain uses TRBV27 with TRBJ2-1; 10 bases map to TRBD2. Germline CDR1 MNHEY, CDR2 SMNVEV (reference sequence). J lost 6 bases, V lost 3 bases, and 8 bases had no gene match. The CDR3 runs 16 residues. In nucleotides, the CDR3 is TGTGCCAGCAGTTTCTCCAGCGGGGGGGCCGGCAATGAGCAGTTCTTC. This encodes CASSFSSGGAGNEQFF.

This clonotype was seen only a few times. The chain carries TRBV11-2 and TRBJ2-7, with D perhaps being TRBD1 or TRBD2 (7 bases each). CDR3 size: 16 residues. The V gene's germline CDR1 is SGHAT and CDR2 FQNNGV. Trimming removed 0 bases at V and 3 bases at J, with 15 bases between. The CDR3 nucleotides are TGTGCCAGCAGCTTAGATCGGGGAGGGGGCGGCTACGAGCAGTACTTC. Translating it yields CASSLDRGGGGYEQYF.

This clonotype was recorded a few times. This chain's CDR3 is CASSLRRDGYTF. In DNA form, the CDR3 reads TGTGCCAGCAGCCTCAGGAGGGATGGCTACACCTTC. This rearrangement joins TRBV13 to TRBJ1-2; D gene unclear. In germline, CDR1 is PRHDT, CDR2 FYEKMQ (reference sequence). Trimming shortened V by 5 bases and J by 6 bases, and 10 bases separated the two germline ends. The CDR3 sequence is 12 residues long.

This clonotype was found a few times. V is TRBV2 and J is TRBJ2-7; possible D gene TRBD2, 6 bases. Per the germline V gene, CDR1 is SNHLY and CDR2 is FYNNEI. V lost 4 bases to trimming and J lost 7 bases, with 14 bases between them. This CDR3 has 13 residues. The CDR3: CASSAGGLREQYF. The CDR3 bases are TGTGCCAGCAGTGCCGGGGGTTTGAGGGAGCAGTACTTC.

V gene TRBV4-1 combines with J gene TRBJ2-3; D assignment may be TRBD1 or TRBD2 (6 bases each). Trimming cost V 3 bases and J 5 bases, with 18 bases left between them. Per germline, CDR1 MGHRA and CDR2 YSYEKL. The CDR3 is 16 amino acids. CDR3 sequence reads: CASSHDKGGLRDTQYF. DNA for the CDR3: TGCGCCAGCAGCCACGATAAGGGGGGTCTGCGAGATACGCAGTATTTT.

This clonotype was counted a few times. The genes are TRBV5-5 and TRBJ1-1; D remains ambiguous. Per the germline V gene, CDR1 is SGHKS and CDR2 is YYEKEE (reference sequence). Trimming left V 4 bases short and J 0 bases short, with 13 bases between. The CDR3 length is 15 residues. The DNA of the CDR3 is TGTGCCAGCAGCCTCCGGACCTTTATGAACACTGAAGCTTTCTTT. It translates to CASSLRTFMNTEAFF.

The chain recombines TRBV7-2 with TRBJ2-5, with D unresolved. V lost 5 bases and J lost 3, with 10 bases in between. This CDR3 has 13 residues. Germline V gene lookup returns CDR1 SGHTA and CDR2 FQGNSA. The CDR3 loop reads CASSQTDEETQYF. CDR3 DNA: TGTGCCAGCAGCCAGACGGATGAAGAGACCCAGTACTTC.

This clonotype has only a few counts. The chain is built from TRBV4-3 and TRBJ2-1, with D possibly being TRBD1 (5 bases). The CDR3 runs to 15 residues. V lost 0 bases, J lost 5 bases, and 11 bases lay in between. Germline V gene data show CDR1 as LGHNA and CDR2 as YSLEER. The CDR3 reads CASSQDRVWNNEQFF. The DNA of the CDR3 is TGCGCCAGCAGCCAAGACAGGGTTTGGAACAATGAGCAGTTCTTC.

The CDR3 is CASNPGGHYEQYF. The DNA of the CDR3 is TGTGCCAGCAACCCGGGAGGCCACTACGAGCAGTACTTC. The chain links TRBV2 to TRBJ2-7; 7 bases fit TRBD2. The CDR3 has 13 amino acids. Germline lookup yields CDR1 SNHLY and CDR2 FYNNEI. Trimming took 7 bases from V and 3 from J; bases not matched to a gene: 6.

This clonotype has only a few counts. The rearrangement uses TRBV29-1 and TRBJ2-7; 7 nucleotides agree with TRBD1. CDR3 length: 12 residues. Unmatched junction bases numbered 2, after V lost 4 bases and J lost 2 bases. Germline CDR1 SQVTM, CDR2 ANQGSEA. CDR3 in DNA: TGCAGCGTTGGGGACAGCGCCTACGAGCAGTACGTC. This codes for CSVGDSAYEQYV.

The rearrangement uses TRBV10-3 and TRBJ2-7; a weak D match, TRBD1 (7 bases). CDR1 ENHRY and CDR2 SYGVKD come from the germline V gene. The CDR3 has 15 amino acids. The V end was cut by 2 bases, the J end by 2 bases, with 13 bases between. The CDR3: CAISERQGGPYEQYF. The CDR3, as DNA: TGTGCCATCAGTGAGAGACAGGGAGGTCCCTACGAGCAGTACTTC.

The chain links TRBV7-2 to TRBJ2-3; D gene ambiguous. Germline V gives CDR1 SGHTA, CDR2 FQGNSA. Deletions cut 4 bases from V and 4 bases from J, with 9 bases between. The CDR3 totals 13 residues. This CDR3 is CASSSPNADTQYF. For the CDR3, the DNA is TGTGCCAGCAGCTCCCCGAACGCAGATACGCAGTATTTT.

This clonotype was found once. Germline is not matched at one junction end, which may reflect a read error. The chain uses TRBV20-1 and TRBJ2-1, with 8 positions matching TRBD2. This CDR3 region has 18 residues. Germline loops: CDR1 DFQATT, CDR2 SNEGSKA (reference sequence). The CDR3 DNA follows: TGCTGTGCTAGAGATCCCAGCGGGGGATCACTCTCCTACAATGAGCAGTTCTTC. It codes for CCARDPSGGSLSYNEQFF.

This clonotype has just a few counts. The chain is built from TRBV10-3 and TRBJ1-2; 8 positions agree with TRBD1. CDR1 is ENHRY and CDR2 is SYGVKD in the germline V gene. V shed 5 bases, J shed 5 bases, and the junction held 7 bases outside the gene matches. The CDR3 spans 14 residues. The CDR3: CAISPSTGVYGYTF. CDR3 sequence (DNA): TGTGCCATCAGTCCCTCGACAGGGGTGTATGGCTACACCTTC.

This clonotype turned up a few times. In nucleotides, the CDR3 is TGTGCCAGCAGCCGAGCCGGAGTGGCGGATACGCAGTATTTT. This gives the protein CASSRAGVADTQYF. The chain joins TRBV7-6 to TRBJ2-3, with D hard to call. The germline V gene encodes CDR1 SGHVS and CDR2 FNYEAQ. With 5 bases removed from V and 6 bases from J, the gap between germline ends came to 15 bases. This CDR3 has 14 amino acids.

This clonotype has a handful of counts. This rearrangement joins TRBV28 to TRBJ1-3, with 7 nucleotides matching TRBD1. Trimming removed 5 bases from V and 0 bases from J; junction bases left unmatched: 4. The V gene's germline CDR1 is MDHEN and CDR2 SYDVKM. The CDR3 runs to 15 residues. CDR3 in amino acids: CASSLTGLSGNTIYF. The CDR3 DNA follows: TGTGCCAGCAGTCTGACAGGGCTCTCTGGAAACACCATATATTTT.

This clonotype was counted a few times. The gene calls are TRBV5-1 and TRBJ1-1; D not resolved. CDR3 length: 14 amino acids. From germline, CDR1 is SGHRS and CDR2 YFSETQ. The V end lost 6 bases, the J end lost 0 bases, and 12 bases lay between the germline ends. CDR3 DNA: TGCGCCAGCAACGAAGGGCGCATGAACACTGAAGCTTTCTTT. The encoded protein is CASNEGRMNTEAFF.

This clonotype was detected a few times. This rearrangement joins TRBV4-2 to TRBJ2-1; D unclear. Germline V gives CDR1 LGHNA, CDR2 YNFKEQ. CDR3 size: 15 residues. Between the trimmed V and J ends, which lost 2 bases and 0 bases, there was a span of 8 bases. Here the CDR3 DNA reads TGTGCCAGCAGCCAACACTCTAGCTCCTACAATGAGCAGTTCTTC. Protein: CASSQHSSSYNEQFF.

The chain carries TRBV12-3 or TRBV12-4 and TRBJ2-7, with a possible D match to TRBD2 (5 bases). V was trimmed by 6 bases and J by 0 bases, leaving 9 bases between them. The CDR3 has 13 amino acids. The DNA for the CDR3 is TGTGCCAGCAGGGACGGGATCTCCTACGAGCAGTACTTC. It yields the protein CASRDGISYEQYF.

This chain joins TRBV7-9 and TRBJ1-1; D is perhaps TRBD1 (6 bases). The CDR3 runs 14 residues. CDR1 is SEHNR, CDR2 FQNEAQ, per germline (reference sequence). Trimming removed 7 bases at V and 10 bases at J, with 22 bases between. The CDR3 protein is CASTAALTGTSAFF. DNA for the CDR3: TGTGCCAGCACCGCCGCCCTCACAGGGACGTCAGCTTTCTTT.